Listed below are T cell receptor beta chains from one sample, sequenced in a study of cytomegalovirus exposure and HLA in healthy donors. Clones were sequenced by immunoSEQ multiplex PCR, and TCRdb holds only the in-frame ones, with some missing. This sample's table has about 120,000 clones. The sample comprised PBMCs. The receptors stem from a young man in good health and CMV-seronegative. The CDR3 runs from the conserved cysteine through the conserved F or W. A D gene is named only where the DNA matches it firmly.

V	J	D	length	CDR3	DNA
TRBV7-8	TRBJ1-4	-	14	CASSLRTIGEKLFF	TGTGCCAGCAGCTTACGGACTATTGGGGAAAAACTGTTTTTT
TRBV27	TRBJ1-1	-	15	CASRFESVLNTEAFF	TGTGCCAGCAGGTTCGAGTCTGTGTTGAACACTGAAGCTTTCTTT
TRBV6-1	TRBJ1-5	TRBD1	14	CASSETGSNQPQHF	TGTGCCAGCAGTGAGACAGGGAGCAATCAGCCCCAGCATTTT
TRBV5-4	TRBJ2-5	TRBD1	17	CASSFLWGQGFQETQYF	TGTGCCAGCAGCTTCTTATGGGGACAGGGGTTCCAAGAGACCCAGTACTTC
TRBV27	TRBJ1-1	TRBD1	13	CASLQGAGAEAFF	TGTGCCAGTTTACAGGGGGCTGGGGCTGAAGCTTTCTTT
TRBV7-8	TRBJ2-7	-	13	CASSLGDTSEQYF	TGTGCCAGCAGCTTAGGGGACACCTCCGAGCAGTACTTC
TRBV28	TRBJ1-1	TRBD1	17	CASSLRDRGLRNTEAFF	TGTGCCAGCAGTCTCCGGGACAGGGGGCTTCGGAACACTGAAGCTTTCTTT
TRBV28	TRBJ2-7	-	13	CASSLTVTYEQYF	TGTGCCAGCAGTTTGACAGTAACCTACGAGCAGTACTTC
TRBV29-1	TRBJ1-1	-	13	CSVDSFMNTEAFF	TGCAGCGTGGACAGCTTCATGAACACTGAAGCTTTCTTT
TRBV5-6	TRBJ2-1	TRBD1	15	CASSLIVRGTNEQFF	TGTGCCAGCAGCTTGATCGTCAGGGGGACCAATGAGCAGTTCTTC
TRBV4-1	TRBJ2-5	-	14	CASSQRSPAETQYF	TGCGCCAGCAGCCAGAGGAGCCCGGCGGAGACCCAGTACTTC
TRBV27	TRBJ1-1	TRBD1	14	CASRTGGDFTEAFF	TGTGCCAGCCGGACAGGGGGCGATTTCACTGAAGCTTTCTTT
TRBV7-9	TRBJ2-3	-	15	CASSSRAGKGDTQYF	TGTGCCAGCAGCTCTAGGGCAGGGAAGGGAGATACGCAGTATTTT
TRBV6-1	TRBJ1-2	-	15	CASSETPQAYYGYTF	TGTGCCAGCAGTGAGACCCCACAGGCGTACTATGGCTACACCTTC
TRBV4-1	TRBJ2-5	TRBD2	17	CASSQGSAAGGRETQYF	TGCGCCAGCAGCCAGGGCTCCGCGGCGGGGGGTCGGGAGACCCAGTACTTC
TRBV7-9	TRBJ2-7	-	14	CASSPKKGAHEQYF	TGTGCCAGCAGCCCAAAGAAAGGGGCCCACGAGCAGTACTTC
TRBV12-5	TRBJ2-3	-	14	CASGLNRATDTQYF	TGTGCTAGTGGTTTGAACAGGGCCACAGATACGCAGTATTTT
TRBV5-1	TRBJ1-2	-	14	CASSLARGVGGYTF	TGCGCCAGCAGCTTGGCCCGGGGGGTAGGAGGCTACACCTTC
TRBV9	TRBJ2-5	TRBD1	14	CASSEQGFLETQYF	TGTGCCAGCAGCGAACAGGGGTTTTTAGAGACCCAGTACTTC
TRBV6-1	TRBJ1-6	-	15	CASSDRSSYNSPLHF	TGTGCCAGCAGTGACCGGAGCTCCTATAATTCACCCCTCCACTTT
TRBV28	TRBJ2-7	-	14	CASSFRGSSYEQYF	TGTGCCAGCAGTTTTCGGGGGTCCTCCTACGAGCAGTACTTC
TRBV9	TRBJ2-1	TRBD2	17	CASSHPSGGTSYNEQFF	TGTGCCAGCAGCCACCCTAGCGGGGGGACCTCCTACAATGAGCAGTTCTTC
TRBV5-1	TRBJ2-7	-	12	CASSLRRDEQYF	TGCGCCAGCAGCTTGCGGAGGGACGAGCAGTACTTC
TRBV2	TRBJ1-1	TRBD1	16	CASSSGTVPLNTEAFF	TGTGCCAGCAGCTCCGGGACAGTTCCTCTGAACACTGAAGCTTTCTTT